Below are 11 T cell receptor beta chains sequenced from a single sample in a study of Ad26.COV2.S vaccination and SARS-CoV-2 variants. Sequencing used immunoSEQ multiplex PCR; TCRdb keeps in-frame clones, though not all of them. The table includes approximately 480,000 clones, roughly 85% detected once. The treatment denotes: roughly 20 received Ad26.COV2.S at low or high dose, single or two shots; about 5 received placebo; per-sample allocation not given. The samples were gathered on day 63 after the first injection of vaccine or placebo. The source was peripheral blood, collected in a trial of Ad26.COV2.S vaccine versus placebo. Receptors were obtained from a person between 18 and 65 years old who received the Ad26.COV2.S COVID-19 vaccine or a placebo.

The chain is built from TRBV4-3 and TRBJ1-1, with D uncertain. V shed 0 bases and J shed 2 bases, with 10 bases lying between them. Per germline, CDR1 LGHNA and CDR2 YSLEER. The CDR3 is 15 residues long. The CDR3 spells CASSQDEGSNTEAFF. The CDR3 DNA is TGCGCCAGCAGCCAAGACGAGGGTTCAAACACTGAAGCTTTCTTT.

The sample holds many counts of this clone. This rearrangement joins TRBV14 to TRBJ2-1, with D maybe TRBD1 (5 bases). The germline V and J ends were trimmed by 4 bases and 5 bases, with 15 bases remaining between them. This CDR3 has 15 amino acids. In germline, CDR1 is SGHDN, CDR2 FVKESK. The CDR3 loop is CASSPRVETHNEQFF. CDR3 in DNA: TGTGCCAGCAGCCCCAGGGTGGAGACTCACAATGAGCAGTTCTTC. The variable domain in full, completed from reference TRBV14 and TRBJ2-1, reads EAGVTQFPSHSVIEKGQTVTLRCDPISGHDNLYWYRRVMGKEIKFLLHFVKESKQDESGMPNNRFLAERTGGTYSTLKVQPAELEDSGVYFCASSPRVETHNEQFFGPGTRLTVL.

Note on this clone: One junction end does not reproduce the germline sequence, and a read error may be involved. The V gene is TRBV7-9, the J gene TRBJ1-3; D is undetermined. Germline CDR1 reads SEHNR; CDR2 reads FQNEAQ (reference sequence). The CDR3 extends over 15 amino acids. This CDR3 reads CASSLAPIGGNTIYF. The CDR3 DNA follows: TGTGCCAGCAGCCTAGCCCCGATCGGGGGAAACACCATATATTTT. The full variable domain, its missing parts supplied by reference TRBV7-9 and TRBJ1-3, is DTGVSQNPRHKITKRGQNVTFRCDPISEHNRLYWYRQTLGQGPEFLTYFQNEAQLEKSRLLSDRFSAERPKGSFSTLEIQRTEQGDSAMYLCASSLAPIGGNTIYFGEGSWLTVV.

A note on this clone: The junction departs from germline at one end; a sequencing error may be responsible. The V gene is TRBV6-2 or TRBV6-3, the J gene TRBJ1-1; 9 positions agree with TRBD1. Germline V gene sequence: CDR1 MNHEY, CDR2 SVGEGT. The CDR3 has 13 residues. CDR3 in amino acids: CASSYSSGTGRVF. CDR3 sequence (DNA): TGTGCCAGCAGTTACTCGAGTGGGACAGGGCGCGTCTTT.

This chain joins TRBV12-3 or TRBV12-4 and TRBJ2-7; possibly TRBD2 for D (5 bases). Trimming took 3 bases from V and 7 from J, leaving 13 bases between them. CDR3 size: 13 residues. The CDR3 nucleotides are TGTGCCAGCAGTTTTGGGCGGACTTCAGAGCAGTACTTC. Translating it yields CASSFGRTSEQYF.

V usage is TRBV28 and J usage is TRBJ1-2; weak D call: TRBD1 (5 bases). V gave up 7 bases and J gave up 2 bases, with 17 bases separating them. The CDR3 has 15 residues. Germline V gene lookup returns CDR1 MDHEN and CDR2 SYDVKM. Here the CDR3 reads CASTASKGTNYGYTF. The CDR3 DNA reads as TGTGCCAGCACCGCCTCTAAGGGGACCAACTATGGCTACACCTTC.

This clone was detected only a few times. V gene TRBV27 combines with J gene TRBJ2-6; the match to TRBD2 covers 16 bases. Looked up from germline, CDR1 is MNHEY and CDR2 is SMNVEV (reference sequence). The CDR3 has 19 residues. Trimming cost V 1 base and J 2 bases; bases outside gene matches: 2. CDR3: CASSLLGLAGGPGANVLTF. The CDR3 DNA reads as TGTGCCAGCAGTTTATTGGGACTAGCGGGAGGGCCTGGGGCCAACGTCCTGACTTTC.

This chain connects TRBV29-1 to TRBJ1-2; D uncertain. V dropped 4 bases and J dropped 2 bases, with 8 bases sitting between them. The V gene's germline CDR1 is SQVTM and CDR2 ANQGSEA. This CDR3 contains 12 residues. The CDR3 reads CSVAATNYGYTF. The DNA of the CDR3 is TGCAGCGTTGCGGCGACCAACTATGGCTACACCTTC.

The CDR3 DNA is TGTGCCAGCAGCTTTCAGGGTCGGACTGAAGCTTTCTTT. This codes for CASSFQGRTEAFF. The rearrangement links TRBV28 to TRBJ1-1, with D perhaps matching TRBD1 (5 bases). The V end lost 6 bases, the J end lost 5 bases, and 13 bases lay between the germline ends. This CDR3 is built from 13 residues. Germline CDR1 MDHEN, CDR2 SYDVKM.

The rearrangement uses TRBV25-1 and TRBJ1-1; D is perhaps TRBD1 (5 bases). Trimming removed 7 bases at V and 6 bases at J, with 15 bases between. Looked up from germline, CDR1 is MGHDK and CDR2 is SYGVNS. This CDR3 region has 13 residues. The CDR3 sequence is CASNPPGTAEAFF. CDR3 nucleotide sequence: TGTGCCAGCAACCCCCCGGGGACCGCTGAAGCTTTCTTT.

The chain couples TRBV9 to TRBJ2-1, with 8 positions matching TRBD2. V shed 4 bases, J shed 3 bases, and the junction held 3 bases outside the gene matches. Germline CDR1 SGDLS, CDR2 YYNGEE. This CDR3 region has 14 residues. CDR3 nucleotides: TGTGCCAGCAGCCTTACTAGCGGCTACAATGAGCAGTTCTTC. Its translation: CASSLTSGYNEQFF.